This TCR beta chain was identified during a study of T cell clonotyping in hematopoietic cell transplantation. V shed 1 base, J shed 3 bases, and the junction held 8 bases outside the gene matches. The CDR3 has 15 amino acids. The germline V gene encodes CDR1 SQVTM and CDR2 ANQGSEA. Findings of the study overall: After transplant, recipient diversity fell while pathologically expanded clonotypes grew through day 180. Few recipient clonotypes overlapped donors; over 95% were de novo at given depth.

Note on this clone: No antigen is known for it.

TCRdb keeps only in-frame clones here, not all; method: immunoSEQ multiplex PCR. Here the sample spans 65,000 to 75,000 clones, 94% being singletons. The gene calls are TRBV29-1 and TRBJ1-1; TRBD1 matches at 7 bases. The sample consisted of peripheral blood mononuclear cells. This receptor was obtained from a man aged 50 to 60 in good health. Some clones in this sample may be carry-over from other donors' samples. In nucleotides, the CDR3 is TGCAGCGTTGAAGGGTGGGAGGGGGCGGACACTGAAGCTTTCTTT. Translating it yields CSVEGWEGADTEAFF.